This is a list of T cell receptor beta chains from one sample in a study of graft-versus-host responses after intestinal transplantation. Data came from immunoSEQ multiplex PCR; TCRdb stores just in-frame clones and leaves some out. Here the sample spans over 45,000 clones, about 87% being singletons. This sample comprised PBMCs, obtained 26 days after transplant. These receptors all come from a human patient who received an intestinal transplant, so some T cells may come from the graft donor. Each CDR3 is given with its conserved first and last residue. The D gene is left open where the match is weak. Size is omitted from some rows. Given values are once, few, many or a class for expanded clones.

V	D	size	J	DNA	CDR3
TRBV7-2	NA	NA	TRBJ1-6	TGTGCCAGCAGCTTAACGTGGGGCTCACCCCTCCACTTT	CASSLTWGSPLHF
TRBV5-6	NA	NA	TRBJ1-1	TGTGCCAGCAGCCCCGAGGGGGGGACGAACACTGAAGCTTTCTTT	CASSPEGGTNTEAFF
TRBV5-1	TRBD1	NA	TRBJ1-1	TGCGCCAGCAGCGCGGGGACAGGGAACACTGAAGCTTTCTTT	CASSAGTGNTEAFF
TRBV7-9	TRBD1	NA	TRBJ2-7	TGTGCCAGCAGCCCGGGACAGGGGGCGCAAGAGCAGTACTTC	CASSPGQGAQEQYF
TRBV6-1	TRBD1	NA	TRBJ2-2	TGTGCCAGCAGTGAACTATGGGGACAGGGCGAAACGAACACCGGGGAGCTGTTTTTT	CASSELWGQGETNTGELFF
TRBV19	NA	NA	TRBJ2-2	TGTGCCAGTAGTATAAATCCCGACACCGGGGAGCTGTTTTTT	CASSINPDTGELFF
TRBV29-1	TRBD2	NA	TRBJ2-1	TGCAGCGTTGAGCGGGAGGGGCCCTACAATGAGCAGTTCTTC	CSVEREGPYNEQFF
TRBV6-5	NA	NA	TRBJ2-2	TGTGCCAGCAGTCTGCCCGGGGGGGAGCTGTTTTTT	CASSLPGGELFF
TRBV27	TRBD2	NA	TRBJ2-5	TGTGCCAGCAGTTTCGGACTAGCGGGGGGGAAGGAGACCCAGTACTTC	CASSFGLAGGKETQYF
TRBV5-1	NA	once	TRBJ1-1	TGCGCCAGCAGCTTGATCGAGCAGGGTCGCACTGAAGCTTTCTTT	CASSLIEQGRTEAFF
TRBV4-1	TRBD2	NA	TRBJ2-4	TGCGCCAGCAGCCAAGCCGGGACTAGCGGGGGGGTCCTAGCCAAAAACATTCAGTACTTC	CASSQAGTSGGVLAKNIQYF
TRBV7-2	TRBD1	NA	TRBJ1-2	TGTGCCAGCAGCTTAGGGAGGACAGGGCATGGCTATGGCTACACCTTC	CASSLGRTGHGYGYTF
TRBV19	TRBD2	NA	TRBJ2-1	TGTGCCAGTAGTACCCTGGGACTAGGGGGGGACAATGAGCAGTTCTTC	CASSTLGLGGDNEQFF
TRBV19	NA	NA	TRBJ2-7	TGTGCCAGTAGTATTCTAGAGCAGTACGAGCAGTACTTC	CASSILEQYEQYF